The rows below give T cell receptor beta chains drawn from one sample of a study of blood T cells in healthy people across ages. TCRdb re-analysed the 5' RACE reads in MiXCR, keeping a single row per CDR3 protein. The sample yields roughly 720,000 distinct CDR3 sequences, about 53% seen once. The sequenced material came from blood. The source of these receptors is a man at least 80 years old in good health. Each CDR3 is given with its conserved first and last residue. A D gene is named only where the DNA matches it firmly. Rows may omit the clone size; those that give it use once, few, many or a size class.

D gene	clone size	V gene	J gene	CDR3 DNA	CDR3 protein
.	few	TRBV7-9	TRBJ1-4	TGTGCCAGCAGCTTATTTGAAAAACTGTTTTTT	CASSLFEKLFF
.	.	TRBV5-1	TRBJ2-1	TGCGCCACCTCGGAGGGGGCTTTTTCCTACAATGAGCAGTTCTTC	CATSEGAFSYNEQFF
TRBD1	.	TRBV3-1	TRBJ2-1	TGTGCCAGCAGCCCTTTGACAGGGAGCTCCTACAATGAGCAGTTCTTC	CASSPLTGSSYNEQFF
.	few	TRBV7-3	TRBJ2-5	TGTGCCAGCAGCTCTTCTAGCACGGAGACCCAGTACTTC	CASSSSSTETQYF
TRBD1	few	TRBV27	TRBJ2-7	TGTGCCAGCAGTTTACTTTCAGGGGGCTACGAGCAGTACTTC	CASSLLSGGYEQYF
.	.	TRBV6-6	TRBJ1-1	TGTGCCAGCAGTTTCCTCCCCCAGAGTGAAGCTTTCTTT	CASSFLPQSEAFF
.	few	TRBV20-1	TRBJ2-7	TGCAGTGCTAAGCCAGGGGGGGTCGAGCAGTACTTC	CSAKPGGVEQYF
.	.	TRBV7-3	TRBJ2-1	TGTGCCAGCAGCTTAGGCAGGGTTTGGGAGCAGTTCTTC	CASSLGRVWEQFF
.	.	TRBV24-1	TRBJ2-5	TGTGCCACCAGTGAACCTAAACAGGATCGCCAAGAGACCCAGTACTTC	CATSEPKQDRQETQYF
TRBD1	.	TRBV3-1	TRBJ1-2	TGTGCCAGCAGCACGGGACAGGGGAGTGGCTACACCTTC	CASSTGQGSGYTF
.	.	TRBV28	TRBJ2-1	TGTGCCAGCAGTCCCGGGAGAACCGCCTCCAATGAGCAGTTCTTC	CASSPGRTASNEQFF
.	.	TRBV2	TRBJ2-5	TGTGCCAGCAGGGAATTTAGCGGTCGGGAAGAGACCCAGTACTTC	CASREFSGREETQYF
.	.	TRBV29-1	TRBJ2-4	TGCAGCGTGGGGGCCCCAGGAGACATTCAGTACTTC	CSVGAPGDIQYF
TRBD1	.	TRBV27	TRBJ2-5	TGTGCCAGCAGGGGCAGGGGGTCATCGAGAGAGACCCAGTACTTC	CASRGRGSSRETQYF
.	.	TRBV6-5	TRBJ2-7	TGTGCCAGCAGTTACTCGAGGGGGACCCCCTACGAGCAGTACTTC	CASSYSRGTPYEQYF
.	few	TRBV5-1	TRBJ1-2	TGCGCCAGCAGCCGGGACACTCTTGGCTACACCTTC	CASSRDTLGYTF